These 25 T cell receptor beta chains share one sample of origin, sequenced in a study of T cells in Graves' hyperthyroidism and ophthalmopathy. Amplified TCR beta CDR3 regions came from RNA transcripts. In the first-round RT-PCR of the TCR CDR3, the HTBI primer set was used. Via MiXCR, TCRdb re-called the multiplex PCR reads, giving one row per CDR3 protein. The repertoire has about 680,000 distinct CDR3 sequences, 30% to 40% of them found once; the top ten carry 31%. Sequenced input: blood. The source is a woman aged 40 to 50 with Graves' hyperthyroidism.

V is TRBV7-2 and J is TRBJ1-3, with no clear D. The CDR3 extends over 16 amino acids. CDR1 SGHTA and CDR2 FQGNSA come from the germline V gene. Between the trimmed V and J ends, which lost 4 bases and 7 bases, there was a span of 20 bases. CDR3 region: CASSYQGGFGGNTIYF. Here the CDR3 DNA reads TGTGCCAGCAGCTACCAAGGAGGGTTCGGAGGGAACACCATATATTTT.

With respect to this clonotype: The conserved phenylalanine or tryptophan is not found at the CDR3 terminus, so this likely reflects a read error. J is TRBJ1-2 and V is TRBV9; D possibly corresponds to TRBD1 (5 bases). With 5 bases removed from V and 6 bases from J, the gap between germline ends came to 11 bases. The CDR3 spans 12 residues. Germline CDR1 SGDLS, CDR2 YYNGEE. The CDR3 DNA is TGTGCCAGCAGGGGGACGTTGGATGGCTACACCTCC. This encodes CASRGTLDGYTS.

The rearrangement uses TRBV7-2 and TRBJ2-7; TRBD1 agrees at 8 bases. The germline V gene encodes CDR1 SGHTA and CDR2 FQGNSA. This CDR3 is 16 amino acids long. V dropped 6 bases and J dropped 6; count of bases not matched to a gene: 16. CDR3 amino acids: CASSLLYPTGAGEQYF. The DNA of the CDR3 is TGTGCCAGCAGTCTCCTCTACCCGACAGGGGCGGGCGAGCAGTACTTC.

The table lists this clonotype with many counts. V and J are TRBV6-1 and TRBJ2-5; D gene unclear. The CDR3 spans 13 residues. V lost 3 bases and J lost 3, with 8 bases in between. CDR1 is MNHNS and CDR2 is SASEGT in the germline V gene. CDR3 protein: CASSDPAEETQYF. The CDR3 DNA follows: TGTGCCAGCAGTGACCCCGCAGAAGAGACCCAGTACTTC.

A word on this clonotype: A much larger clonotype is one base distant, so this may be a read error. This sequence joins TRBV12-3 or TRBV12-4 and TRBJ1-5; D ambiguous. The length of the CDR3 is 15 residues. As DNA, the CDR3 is TGTGCCAACAGTTTACACAGCTCTGATTATCAGCCCCAGCATTTT. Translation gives CANSLHSSDYQPQHF.

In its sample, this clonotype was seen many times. CDR3 in DNA: TGTGCCAGCCGCCTCAGGGCAGGGGGCGGCAATCAGCCCCAGCATTTT. Its translation: CASRLRAGGGNQPQHF. The chain combines TRBV6-5 with TRBJ1-5, with TRBD1 matching 8 bases. Unmatched junction bases numbered 11, after V lost 8 bases and J lost 2 bases. The CDR3 totals 16 residues. Germline CDR1 MNHEY, CDR2 SVGAGI.

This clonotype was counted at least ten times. In DNA, the CDR3 is TGTGCCAGCAGCTCCGCAAGAGGGGGCAATGAGCAGTTCTTC. Translating gives CASSSARGGNEQFF. V is TRBV7-9 and J is TRBJ2-1, with a tentative D call TRBD1 (6 bases). Germline V CDR1 and CDR2: SEHNR, FQNEAQ (reference sequence). V was clipped by 4 bases and J by 6 bases, with 13 bases between them. This CDR3 is 14 amino acids long.

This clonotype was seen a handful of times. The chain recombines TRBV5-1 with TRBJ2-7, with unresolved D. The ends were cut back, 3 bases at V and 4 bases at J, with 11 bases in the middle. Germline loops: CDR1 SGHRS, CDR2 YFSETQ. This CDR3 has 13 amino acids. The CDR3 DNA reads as TGCGCCAGCAGCTCCCCAGAAGTGTACGAGCAGTACTTC. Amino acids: CASSSPEVYEQYF.

CDR3 amino acids: CASSLWTGGVETQYF. CDR3 DNA sequence: TGTGCCAGCAGTTTGTGGACAGGGGGTGTGGAGACCCAGTACTTC. This rearrangement joins TRBV12-3 or TRBV12-4 to TRBJ2-5; 10 positions match TRBD1. J was trimmed by 5 bases and V by 3 bases; bases with no gene match: 6. The CDR3 runs 15 residues.

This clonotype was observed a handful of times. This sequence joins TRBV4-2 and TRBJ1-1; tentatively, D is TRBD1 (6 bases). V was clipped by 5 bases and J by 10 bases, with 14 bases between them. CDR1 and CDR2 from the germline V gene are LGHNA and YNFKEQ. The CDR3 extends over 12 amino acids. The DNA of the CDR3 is TGTGCCAGCAGCTTAGGAGGGGGTCTAGCTTTCTTT. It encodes CASSLGGGLAFF.

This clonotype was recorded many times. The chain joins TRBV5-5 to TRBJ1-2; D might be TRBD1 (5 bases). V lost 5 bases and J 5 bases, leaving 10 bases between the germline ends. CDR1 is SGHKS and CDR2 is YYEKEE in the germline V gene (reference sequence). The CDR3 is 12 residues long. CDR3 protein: CASRQAGYGYTF. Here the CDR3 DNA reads TGTGCCAGCAGGCAAGCAGGGTATGGCTACACCTTC.

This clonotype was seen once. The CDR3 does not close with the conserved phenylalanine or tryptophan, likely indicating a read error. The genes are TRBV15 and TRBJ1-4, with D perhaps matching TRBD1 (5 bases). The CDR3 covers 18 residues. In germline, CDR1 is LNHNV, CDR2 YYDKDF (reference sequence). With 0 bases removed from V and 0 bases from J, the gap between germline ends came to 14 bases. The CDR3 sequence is CATSRDSIRRATNEKLFL. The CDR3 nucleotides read TGTGCCACCAGCAGAGATTCCATTCGCAGGGCAACTAATGAAAAACTGTTTCTT.

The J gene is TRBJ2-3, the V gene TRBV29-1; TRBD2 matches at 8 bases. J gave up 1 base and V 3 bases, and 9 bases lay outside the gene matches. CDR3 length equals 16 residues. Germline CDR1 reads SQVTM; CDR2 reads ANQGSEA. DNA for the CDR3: TGCAGCGTTGAGTTTTTGGCGGGGGGACGCACAGATACGCAGTATTTT. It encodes CSVEFLAGGRTDTQYF.

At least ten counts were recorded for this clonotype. CDR3 in amino acids: CASSDWDSSGNTIYF. Here the CDR3 DNA reads TGTGCCAGCAGTGATTGGGACAGCTCTGGAAACACCATATATTTT. This sequence joins TRBV25-1 and TRBJ1-3; TRBD1 matches at 7 bases. Trimming took 3 bases from V and 0 from J; bases not matched to a gene: 2. Per germline, CDR1 MGHDK and CDR2 SYGVNS. The CDR3 runs 15 residues.

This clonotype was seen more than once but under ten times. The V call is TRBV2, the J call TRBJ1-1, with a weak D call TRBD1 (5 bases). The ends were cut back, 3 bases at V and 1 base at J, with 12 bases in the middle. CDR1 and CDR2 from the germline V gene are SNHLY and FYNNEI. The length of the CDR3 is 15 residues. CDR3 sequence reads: CASSEEGIGNTEAFF. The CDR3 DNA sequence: TGTGCCAGCAGTGAGGAGGGGATAGGGAACACTGAAGCTTTCTTT.

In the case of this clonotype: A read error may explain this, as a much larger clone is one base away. CDR3 loop: CASSVGTGVGATEASF. DNA for the CDR3: TGCGCCAGCAGCGTCGGGACAGGGGTCGGGGCCACTGAAGCTTCCTTT. The chain uses TRBV5-1 and TRBJ1-1; 10 nucleotides agree with TRBD1. The germline CDR1 and CDR2 sequences are SGHRS and YFSETQ. This CDR3 has 16 residues.

The CDR3 spells CSDPGQYF. CDR3 nucleotides: TGCAGTGACCCGGGACAGTACTTC. This chain connects TRBV20-1 to TRBJ2-5, with D tentatively TRBD2 (5 bases). The ends were cut back, 7 bases at V and 11 bases at J, with 8 bases in the middle. The CDR3 extends over 8 amino acids. Germline loops: CDR1 DFQATT, CDR2 SNEGSKA (reference sequence).

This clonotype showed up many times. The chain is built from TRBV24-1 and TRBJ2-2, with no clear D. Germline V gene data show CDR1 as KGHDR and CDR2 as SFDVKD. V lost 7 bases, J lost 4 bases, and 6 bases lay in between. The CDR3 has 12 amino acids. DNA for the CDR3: TGTGCCACCAGGGACGGCACCGGGGAGCTGTTTTTT. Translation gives CATRDGTGELFF.

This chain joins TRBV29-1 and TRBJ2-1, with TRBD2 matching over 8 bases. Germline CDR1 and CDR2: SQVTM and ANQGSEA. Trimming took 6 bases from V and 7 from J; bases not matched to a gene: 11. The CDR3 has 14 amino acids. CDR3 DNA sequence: TGCAGCGTCCCGCGGGGGGCTTCTGCGAATGAGCAGTTCTTC. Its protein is CSVPRGASANEQFF.

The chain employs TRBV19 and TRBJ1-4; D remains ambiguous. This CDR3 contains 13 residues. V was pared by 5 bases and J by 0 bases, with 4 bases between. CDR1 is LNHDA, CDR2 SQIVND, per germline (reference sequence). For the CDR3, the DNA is TGTGCCAGTAGTTTCGCAACTAATGAAAAACTGTTTTTT. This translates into CASSFATNEKLFF.

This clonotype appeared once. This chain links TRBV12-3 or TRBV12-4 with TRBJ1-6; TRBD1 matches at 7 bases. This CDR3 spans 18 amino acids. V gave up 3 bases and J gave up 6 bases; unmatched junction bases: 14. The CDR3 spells CASSFFTAGGTLNSPLHF. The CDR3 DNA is TGTGCCAGCAGTTTTTTCACGGCAGGGGGTACCCTTAATTCACCCCTCCACTTT.

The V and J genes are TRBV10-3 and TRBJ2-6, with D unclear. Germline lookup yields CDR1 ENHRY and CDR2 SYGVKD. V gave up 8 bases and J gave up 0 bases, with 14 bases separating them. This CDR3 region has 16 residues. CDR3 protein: CAILGAPHSGANVLTF. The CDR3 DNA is TGTGCCATCCTGGGCGCCCCCCACTCTGGGGCCAACGTCCTGACTTTC.

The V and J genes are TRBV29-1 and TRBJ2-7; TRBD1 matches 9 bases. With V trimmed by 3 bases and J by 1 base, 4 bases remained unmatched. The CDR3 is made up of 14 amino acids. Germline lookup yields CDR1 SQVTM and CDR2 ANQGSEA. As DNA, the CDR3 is TGCAGCGTTGAGGGACAGGGTCGATCCTACGAGCAGTACTTC. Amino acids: CSVEGQGRSYEQYF.

CDR3 residues: CAWESGGETQYF. The CDR3 bases are TGTGCCTGGGAATCGGGCGGAGAGACCCAGTACTTC. The chain couples TRBV30 to TRBJ2-5, with D uncertain. Trimming shortened V by 5 bases and J by 4 bases, and 11 bases separated the two germline ends. This CDR3 is built from 12 residues. Looked up from germline, CDR1 is GTSNPN and CDR2 is SVGIG (reference sequence).

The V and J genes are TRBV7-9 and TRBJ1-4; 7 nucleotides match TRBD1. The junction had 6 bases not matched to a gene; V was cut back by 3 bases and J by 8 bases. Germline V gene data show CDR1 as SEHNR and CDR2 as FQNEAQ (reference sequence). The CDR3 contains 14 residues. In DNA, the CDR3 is TGTGCCAGCAGCTTCAGGGGGGGCGAGGAAAAACTGTTTTTT. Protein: CASSFRGGEEKLFF.